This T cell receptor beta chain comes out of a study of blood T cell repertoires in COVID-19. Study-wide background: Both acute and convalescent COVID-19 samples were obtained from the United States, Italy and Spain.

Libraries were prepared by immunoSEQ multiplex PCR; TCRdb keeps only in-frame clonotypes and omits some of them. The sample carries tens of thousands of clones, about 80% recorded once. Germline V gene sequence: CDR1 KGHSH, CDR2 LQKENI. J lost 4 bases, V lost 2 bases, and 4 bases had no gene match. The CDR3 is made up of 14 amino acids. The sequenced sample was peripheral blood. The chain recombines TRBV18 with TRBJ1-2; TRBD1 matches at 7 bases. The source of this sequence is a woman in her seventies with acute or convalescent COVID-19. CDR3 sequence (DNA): TGTGCCAGCTCACCAGGGGGACAGCTCTATGGCTACACCTTC. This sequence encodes CASSPGGQLYGYTF.